This TCR beta chain derives from a study of shared clonotypes between healthy human individuals. Germline values: CDR1 SGHNT, CDR2 YYREEE (reference sequence). V was shortened by 0 bases and J by 4 bases, with 11 bases between the two germline ends. This CDR3 is 15 amino acids long. Every donor, a Caucasian adult, lived in Nashville, Tennessee. Original analysis: Quality scores were absent from the junction-only immunoSEQ sequences, so filtering differed. Profiled with immunoSEQ multiplex PCR; TCRdb holds only in-frame clones, not every one. V and J calls and clone size are given by that table; D and trimming were obtained from the DNA. The sample shows around 500,000 clones, roughly 80% of them seen only once.

The TCR originated in a woman aged 40 to 50 in good health. Some clones in this sample may be carry-over from other donors' samples. This chain uses TRBV5-4 with TRBJ1-3, with a possible D match to TRBD1 (6 bases). The sequencing sample was made of PBMCs. The CDR3 is CASSLVGAPGNTIYF. The CDR3 nucleotides read TGTGCCAGCAGCTTGGTGGGGGCGCCGGGAAACACCATATATTTT.